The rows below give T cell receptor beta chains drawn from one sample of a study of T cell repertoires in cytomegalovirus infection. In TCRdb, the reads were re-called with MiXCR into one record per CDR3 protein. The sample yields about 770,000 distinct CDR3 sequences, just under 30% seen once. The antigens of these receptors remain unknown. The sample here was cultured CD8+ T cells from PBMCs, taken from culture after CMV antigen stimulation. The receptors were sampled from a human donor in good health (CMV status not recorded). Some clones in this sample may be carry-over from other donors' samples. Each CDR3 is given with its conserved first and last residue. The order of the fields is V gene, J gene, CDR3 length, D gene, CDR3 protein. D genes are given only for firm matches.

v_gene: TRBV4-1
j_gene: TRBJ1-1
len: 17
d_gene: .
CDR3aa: CASSQDQTQGYNTEAFF

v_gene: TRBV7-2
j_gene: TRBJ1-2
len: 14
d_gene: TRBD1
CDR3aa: CASSFYGQGLGYTF

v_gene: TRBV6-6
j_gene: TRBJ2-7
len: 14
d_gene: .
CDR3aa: CASQIGTQYYEQYF

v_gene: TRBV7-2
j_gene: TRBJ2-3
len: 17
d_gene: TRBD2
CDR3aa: CASRRLAGRLGTDTQYF

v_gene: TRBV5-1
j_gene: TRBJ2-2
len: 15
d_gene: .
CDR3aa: CASSFLPSGTGELFF

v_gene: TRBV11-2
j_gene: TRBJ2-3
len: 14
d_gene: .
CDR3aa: CASRGRSYTDTQYF

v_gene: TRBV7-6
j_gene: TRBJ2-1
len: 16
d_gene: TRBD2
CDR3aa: CASSSPRRGGGNEQFF

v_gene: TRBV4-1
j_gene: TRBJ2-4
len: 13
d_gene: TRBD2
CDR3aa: CASSQGPLAIQYF

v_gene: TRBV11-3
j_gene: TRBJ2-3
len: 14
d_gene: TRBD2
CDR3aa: CASAERGATDTQYF

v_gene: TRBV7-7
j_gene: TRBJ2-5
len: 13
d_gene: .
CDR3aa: CASSYRQDETQYF

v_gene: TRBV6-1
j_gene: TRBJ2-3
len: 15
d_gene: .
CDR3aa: CASSAEGRSTDTQYF

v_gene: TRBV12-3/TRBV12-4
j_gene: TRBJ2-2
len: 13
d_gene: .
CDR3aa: CASSFDYPGELFF

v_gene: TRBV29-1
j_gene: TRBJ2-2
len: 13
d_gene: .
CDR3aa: CSVDPLGSRELFF

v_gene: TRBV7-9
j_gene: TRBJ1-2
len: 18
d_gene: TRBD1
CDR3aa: CASSLAGQGLSSNYGYTF

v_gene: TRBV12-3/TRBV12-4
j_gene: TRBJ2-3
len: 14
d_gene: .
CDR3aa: CASSFGGVADTQYF

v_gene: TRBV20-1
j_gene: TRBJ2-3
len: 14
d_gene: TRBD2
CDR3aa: CSAALAGPTDTQYF

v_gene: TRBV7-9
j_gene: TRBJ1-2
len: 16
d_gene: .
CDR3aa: CASSSRGGGRTEGYTF

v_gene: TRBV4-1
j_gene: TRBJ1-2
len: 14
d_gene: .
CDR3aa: CASSQYETLRGYTF

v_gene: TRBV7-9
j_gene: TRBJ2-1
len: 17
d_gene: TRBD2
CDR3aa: CASSLPRSRGDLNEQFF

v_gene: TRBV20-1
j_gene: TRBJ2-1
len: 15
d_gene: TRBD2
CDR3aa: CSADVAGGPHNEQFF

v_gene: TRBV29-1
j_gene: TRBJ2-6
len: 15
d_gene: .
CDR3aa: CSVEISGAGANVLTF

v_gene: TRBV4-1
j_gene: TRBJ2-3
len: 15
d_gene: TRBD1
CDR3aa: CASSQRQGDTDTQYF

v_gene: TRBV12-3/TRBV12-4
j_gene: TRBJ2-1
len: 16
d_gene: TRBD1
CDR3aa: CASSSDRGGSYNEQFF

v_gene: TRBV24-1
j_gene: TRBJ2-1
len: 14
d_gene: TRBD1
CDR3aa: CATSAGGGYNEQFF

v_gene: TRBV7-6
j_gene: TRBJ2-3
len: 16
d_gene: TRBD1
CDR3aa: CASSLPQGEITDTQYF

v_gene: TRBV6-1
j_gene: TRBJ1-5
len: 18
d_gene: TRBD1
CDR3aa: CASSEEGTAHYSNQPQHF

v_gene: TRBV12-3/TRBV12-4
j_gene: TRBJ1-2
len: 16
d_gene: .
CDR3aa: CASSLNSWGSNYGYTF

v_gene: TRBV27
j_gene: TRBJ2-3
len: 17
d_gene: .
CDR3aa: CASSLLGAGVSTDTQYF

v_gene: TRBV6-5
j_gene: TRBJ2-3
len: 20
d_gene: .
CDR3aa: CASSSADREAERDAHDTQYF

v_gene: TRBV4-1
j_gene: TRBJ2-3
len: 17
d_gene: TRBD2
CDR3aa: CASSQDWLAGVADTQYF

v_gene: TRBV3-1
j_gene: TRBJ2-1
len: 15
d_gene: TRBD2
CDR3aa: CASSANGGVYNEQFF

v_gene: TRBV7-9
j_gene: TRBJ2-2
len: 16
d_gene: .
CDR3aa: CASSPPRGRNTGELFF

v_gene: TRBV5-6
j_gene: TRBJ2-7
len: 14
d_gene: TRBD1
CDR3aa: CASSGDRVAYEQYF

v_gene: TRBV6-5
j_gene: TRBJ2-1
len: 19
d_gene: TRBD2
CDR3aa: CASSWPNPGTSGGDNEQFF

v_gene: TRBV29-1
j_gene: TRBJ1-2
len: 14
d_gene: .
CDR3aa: CSVEQGLDNYGYTF

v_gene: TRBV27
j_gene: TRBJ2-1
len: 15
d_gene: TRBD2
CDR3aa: CASSPSLAGTNEQFF

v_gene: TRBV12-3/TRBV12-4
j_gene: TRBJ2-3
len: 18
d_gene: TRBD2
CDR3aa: CASSLYASGGAGTDTQYF

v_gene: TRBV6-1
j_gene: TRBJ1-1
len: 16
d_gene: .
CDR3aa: CASSASDHPADTEAFF

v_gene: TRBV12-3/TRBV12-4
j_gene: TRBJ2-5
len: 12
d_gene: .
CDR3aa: CASLGMEETQYF

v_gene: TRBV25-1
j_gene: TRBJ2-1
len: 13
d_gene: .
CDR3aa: CASSELGVNEQFF

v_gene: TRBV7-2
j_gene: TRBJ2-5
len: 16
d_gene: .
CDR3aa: CASSLLGTGLQETQYF

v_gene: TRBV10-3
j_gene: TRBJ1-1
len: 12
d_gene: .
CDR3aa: CAIRDGNTEAFF

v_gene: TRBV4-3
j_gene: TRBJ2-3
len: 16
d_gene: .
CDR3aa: CASSQDVFGRTDTQYF

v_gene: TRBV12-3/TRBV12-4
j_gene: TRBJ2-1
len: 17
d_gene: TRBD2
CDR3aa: CASSSSGLADSYNEQFF

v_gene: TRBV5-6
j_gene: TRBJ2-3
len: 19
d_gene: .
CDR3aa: CASSPVWGGALGRTDTQYF

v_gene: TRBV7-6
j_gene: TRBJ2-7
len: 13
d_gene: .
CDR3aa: CASSFPQGYEQYF

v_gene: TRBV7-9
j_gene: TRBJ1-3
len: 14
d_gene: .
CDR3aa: CASSPTNGGNTIYF

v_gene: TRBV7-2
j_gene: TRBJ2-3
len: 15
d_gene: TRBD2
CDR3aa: CASSLGLEITDTQYF

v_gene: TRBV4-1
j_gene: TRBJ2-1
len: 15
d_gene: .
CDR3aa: CASSQDRSLYNEQFF